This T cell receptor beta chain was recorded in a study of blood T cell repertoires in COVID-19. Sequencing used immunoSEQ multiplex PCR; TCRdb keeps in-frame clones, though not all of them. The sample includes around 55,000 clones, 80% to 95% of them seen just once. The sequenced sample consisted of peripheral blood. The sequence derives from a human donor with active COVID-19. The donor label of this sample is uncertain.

The CDR3 is CASSDKDRGAGYTF. For the CDR3, the DNA is TGTGCCAGCAGTGACAAGGACAGGGGAGCTGGCTACACCTTC. The genes are TRBV6-1 and TRBJ1-2; TRBD1 matches at 9 bases. The CDR3 runs to 14 residues. Germline CDR1 is MNHNS and CDR2 is SASEGT. The trim removed 3 bases at V and 7 bases at J, leaving 6 bases unmatched.